This T cell receptor (beta chain) was sequenced in a study of T cells after yellow fever vaccination (dated 2019 in TCRdb). Study-level background: The SMART-Seq v4 Ultra Low Input RNA kit was used to prepare libraries from fractions with low cell numbers. To follow T-cell clones before and after primary and booster YFV17D yellow fever vaccination, bulk TCR alpha and beta repertoires were sequenced over time. Two healthy male donors, one aged 18 to 29 and one aged 30 to 40 years, made up the cohort. Bulk PBMC replicates and cell subsets were isolated from blood drawn at multiple timepoints before and after both primary and secondary immunization.

Per the publication, the treatment or condition label means: live attenuated yellow fever vaccine strain. At each blood-draw timepoint, two biological replicates of bulk PBMCs were obtained. A standard Ficoll-Paque protocol was used to isolate PBMCs from peripheral blood. TriZol was used to extract RNA from bulk PBMCs, CD4 and CD8 fractions, and dextramer-positive and dextramer-negative fractions. What the study reported, not specific to this receptor: Most clones expanded after primary vaccination (almost 98% of CD4 and approximately 90% of CD8) were re-detected after the booster, suggesting that broad memory maintenance occurred. A small share of clonotypes was detected in both CD4 and CD8 compartments, with the overlap likely arising from convergent recombination. Computational filtering was needed because FACS-sorted repertoires could contain abundant contaminating clonotypes from the bulk population. The secondary T-cell response was weaker than the primary response but faster, peaking on day 5 instead of day 15. Only a couple of donors were included in the study, so the extent to which the findings can be generalized is limited.

This clonotype showed up just a few times. The target of this receptor is not known. Per-nucleotide qualities are absent, and no much larger clonotype sits a single base away. TCR cDNA was made using 5'RACE template switching, a step that added a universal primer site and unique molecular identifiers. Priming of cDNA synthesis was performed from both the TCR alpha and TCR beta constant segments. Library amplification involved two PCR steps, and the second step added sample barcodes and sequencing adapters. Sequencing of the libraries was done on either Illumina HiSeq 2500 (2x100 bp) or NovaSeq (2x150 bp). Turning to the authors' computational methods: MIGEC was used to demultiplex reads and collapse the reads into UMI consensus sequences, and MiXCR was used for V(D)J alignment. Vaccine-responding clonotypes were defined with edgeR using replicate PBMC samples, requiring FDR below 0.01 and a log2 fold change above 5 up to day 15. Each bulk clonotype received a CD4 or CD8 identity based on whether the sequenced CD4 or CD8 repertoire contained that clonotype at higher abundance. TCRdb trimmed public reads at Q25 via fastp, called clones via MiXCR and kept in-frame beta chains. Duplicate CDR3 protein sequences are folded into a single record with the most common DNA and genes. The V and J calls reflect TCRdb's pipeline rather than the authors' work. The sample table shows about 630,000 distinct CDR3 sequences, and 10% to 15% are seen once. The ten largest clones take up about 15% of the sample.

This sequence originates from a man younger than 45 who received the YFV17D yellow fever vaccine. Sequenced here: PBMCs, sampled on the day of the yellow fever booster vaccination.

The nucleotide sequence reads as follows: TGTGCCAGCAGCGCCCCGACTAGCGGGAGGAGCCACGAGCAGTACTTC. This is translated as CASSAPTSGRSHEQYF. The chain is encoded by TRBV7-6 joined to TRBJ2-7; 13 bases in between match TRBD2. CDR1 SGHVS and CDR2 FNYEAQ were looked up in the germline V gene. The V end gives up 5 bases and the J end 5 bases, leaving 9 bases in the junction not matched to a gene. The CDR3 sequence holds 16 residues, the cysteine and phenylalanine included. The kept DNA is CDR3 alone, 48 bases in frame from the first base.